These 19 T cell receptor beta chains were sequenced from one sample in a study of cytomegalovirus exposure and HLA in healthy donors. PCR amplification relied on 60 Vbeta primers (plus 13 Jbeta primers). The repertoire was sequenced with immunoSEQ multiplex PCR; TCRdb's copy has only in-frame clones and lacks some. This sample has roughly 150,000 clones, with around 75% found just once. Source material: PBMCs. Every receptor here comes from a male donor in good health and CMV-seronegative.

This clone has a handful of counts. J is TRBJ2-7 and V is TRBV30; D may be TRBD2 (6 bases). The germline V gene has CDR1 GTSNPN and CDR2 SVGIG (reference sequence). This CDR3 is 18 amino acids long. V was shortened by 0 bases and J by 0 bases, with 21 bases between the two germline ends. This CDR3 is CAWSVWASDKSSSYEQYF. CDR3 in DNA: TGTGCCTGGAGTGTATGGGCTAGCGATAAGTCCAGCTCCTACGAGCAGTACTTC.

V gene TRBV7-9 combines with J gene TRBJ2-3, with D possibly matching TRBD2 (6 bases). The CDR3 loop spans 18 amino acids. Looked up from germline, CDR1 is SEHNR and CDR2 is FQNEAQ (reference sequence). Trimming left V 7 bases short and J 2 bases short, with 25 bases between. For the CDR3, the DNA is TGTGCCAGCACCCTACCGGAGGGGCCACGACCCCCCACAGATACGCAGTATTTT. Its translation is CASTLPEGPRPPTDTQYF.

The CDR3 DNA follows: TGTGCCACCACTACCCGCGAAGTTGGTGATGGCTACACCTTC. Protein product: CATTTREVGDGYTF. The chain employs TRBV15 and TRBJ1-2; no clear D gene. Trimming stripped 7 bases from V and 6 bases from J, with 18 bases between. The CDR3 runs to 14 residues. Germline V gene lookup returns CDR1 LNHNV and CDR2 YYDKDF (reference sequence).

The sample holds a few counts of this clone. A junction end diverges from the germline sequence, so it may reflect a read error. The chain uses TRBV7-9 and TRBJ1-1; D may be TRBD1 (6 bases). Germline CDR1 is SEHNR and CDR2 is FQNEAQ (reference sequence). CDR3 length: 12 residues. As DNA, the CDR3 is TGTTCCAGCAGCCAGGGGACGGTTAGGGCTTTCTTT. Its protein is CSSSQGTVRAFF.

V usage is TRBV7-8 and J usage is TRBJ2-3; 11 positions agree with TRBD2. Trimming at V came to 3 bases and at J to 8 bases, leaving 10 bases not matched to a gene. Germline V CDR1 and CDR2: SGHVS, FQNEAQ. The CDR3 loop spans 16 amino acids. The DNA of the CDR3 is TGTGCCAGCAGCTTCGGACTAGCGGGCCCACGAGGTACGCAGTATTTT. Translation: CASSFGLAGPRGTQYF.

This chain links TRBV7-9 with TRBJ1-4, with D possibly TRBD1 on 5 matching bases. Germline values: CDR1 SEHNR, CDR2 FQNEAQ (reference sequence). Trimming removed 7 bases from V and 6 bases from J, with 18 bases in between. The CDR3 totals 15 residues. The CDR3 coding sequence is TGTGCCAGCACCCGAGGGGCCAGCGGGGATGAAAAACTGTTTTTT. Translating it yields CASTRGASGDEKLFF.

This CDR3 is CASSLVGGVDYEQYF. For the CDR3, the DNA is TGTGCCAGCAGCTTGGTGGGCGGGGTGGACTACGAGCAGTACTTC. The chain couples TRBV5-6 to TRBJ2-7; the D gene is possibly TRBD2 (6 bases). In germline, CDR1 is SGHDT, CDR2 YYEEEE. This CDR3 is 15 amino acids long. V was trimmed by 0 bases and J by 3 bases, leaving 13 bases between them.

This sequence joins TRBV27 and TRBJ2-1, with 12 bases identical to TRBD2. The V segment lost 4 bases and the J segment 4 bases; nucleotides outside the gene matches: 5. The CDR3 spans 16 residues. Germline V gives CDR1 MNHEY, CDR2 SMNVEV (reference sequence). DNA for the CDR3: TGTGCCAGCAGTTCGCGACTAGCGGGGGAGTACAATGAGCAGTTCTTC. This sequence encodes CASSSRLAGEYNEQFF.

This chain links TRBV5-5 with TRBJ2-3; 8 nucleotides match TRBD1. This CDR3 is built from 19 residues. The ends lost 1 base at V and 0 bases at J; junction bases unmatched: 13. Germline CDR1 and CDR2: SGHKS and YYEKEE (reference sequence). CDR3 in DNA: TGTGCCAGCAGCTTGATGCCGACAGGGGACTCAGATAGCACAGATACGCAGTATTTT. Translated, it gives CASSLMPTGDSDSTDTQYF.

The chain joins TRBV19 to TRBJ2-5, with 9 bases that match TRBD2. J gave up 7 bases and V 4 bases, and 4 bases lay outside the gene matches. Germline V gives CDR1 LNHDA, CDR2 SQIVND (reference sequence). The CDR3 is 13 amino acids. The CDR3 is CASSTSGVGTQYF. DNA for the CDR3: TGTGCCAGTAGTACTAGCGGGGTCGGGACCCAGTACTTC.

The chain links TRBV7-3 to TRBJ2-2, with D possibly matching TRBD2 (7 bases). The CDR3 covers 15 residues. V was shortened by 7 bases and J by 6 bases, with 18 bases between the two germline ends. Germline-derived CDR1 and CDR2 are SGHTA and FQGTGA. The CDR3 protein is CASNPGGGHAGELFF. Here the CDR3 DNA reads TGTGCCAGCAACCCTGGGGGGGGCCACGCCGGGGAGCTGTTTTTT. The whole variable domain, remainder taken from reference TRBV7-3 and TRBJ2-2, is GAGVSQTPSNKVTEKGKYVELRCDPISGHTALYWYRQSLGQGPEFLIYFQGTGAADDSGLPNDRFFAVRPEGSVSTLKIQRTERGDSAVYLCASNPGGGHAGELFFGEGSRLTVL.

V usage is TRBV11-2 and J usage is TRBJ2-7; TRBD1 is a possible D gene (6 bases). Trimming removed 1 base at V and 2 bases at J, with 9 bases between. The length of the CDR3 is 14 residues. From germline, CDR1 is SGHAT and CDR2 FQNNGV. CDR3 sequence reads: CASSLVGGPYEQYF. The DNA for the CDR3 is TGTGCCAGCAGCTTAGTAGGGGGTCCCTACGAGCAGTACTTC.

V and J are TRBV10-1 and TRBJ1-6; 9 bases fit TRBD1. The junction had 7 bases not matched to a gene; V was cut back by 0 bases and J by 7 bases. CDR1 and CDR2 from the germline V gene are WNHNN and SYGVQD (reference sequence). The CDR3 length is 17 residues. CDR3 protein: CASSESVRTGDNSPLHF. The DNA for the CDR3 is TGCGCCAGCAGTGAGTCGGTTAGGACAGGGGACAATTCACCCCTCCACTTT.

The rearrangement joins TRBV6-5 to TRBJ2-7; 8 bases align to TRBD1. The CDR3 length is 15 residues. Germline loops: CDR1 MNHEY, CDR2 SVGAGI. V lost 3 bases, J lost 4 bases, and 8 bases stayed unmatched. CDR3 in amino acids: CASSYSDRGPYEQYF. CDR3 DNA: TGTGCCAGCAGTTATTCTGACAGGGGCCCATACGAGCAGTACTTC.

The chain links TRBV5-1 to TRBJ1-2; TRBD1 agrees at 7 bases. This CDR3 comprises 16 residues. Trimming took 0 bases from V and 4 from J; bases not matched to a gene: 9. The germline V gene encodes CDR1 SGHRS and CDR2 YFSETQ. The CDR3 sequence is CASSLGGQAWAYGYTF. In DNA, the CDR3 is TGCGCCAGCAGCTTGGGAGGACAGGCCTGGGCCTATGGCTACACCTTC.

J is TRBJ1-5 and V is TRBV19, with 7 bases lining up with TRBD1. Germline-derived CDR1 and CDR2 are LNHDA and SQIVND (reference sequence). Trimming removed 3 bases from V and 5 bases from J; junction bases left unmatched: 4. CDR3 length equals 14 residues. DNA for the CDR3: TGTGCCAGTAGTATCCGGGACAGTCATCAGCCCCAGCATTTT. Its protein product is CASSIRDSHQPQHF.

This clone showed up just once. The junction shows a germline mismatch at one end, possibly a read error. The genes are TRBV4-3 and TRBJ2-6, with a weak D call TRBD1 (5 bases). The CDR3 spans 15 residues. Per the germline V gene, CDR1 is LGHNA and CDR2 is YSLEER. The CDR3 nucleotides are TGCGCCAGCAGCCCCCTAAGCTCTGGGGCCAACGTCCCGACTTTC. Its protein product is CASSPLSSGANVPTF.

The chain recombines TRBV11-2 with TRBJ1-1, with D tentatively TRBD1 (5 bases). This CDR3 is built from 14 residues. Per the germline V gene, CDR1 is SGHAT and CDR2 is FQNNGV. Trimming stripped 0 bases from V and 7 bases from J, with 12 bases between. The CDR3 loop reads CASSLDLAGREAFF. The CDR3 DNA follows: TGTGCCAGCAGCTTAGATTTGGCAGGGCGTGAAGCTTTCTTT.

This sequence joins TRBV9 and TRBJ1-5; D gene ambiguous. CDR1 SGDLS and CDR2 YYNGEE come from the germline V gene. The CDR3 is made up of 14 amino acids. Trimming shortened V by 4 bases and J by 0 bases, and 8 bases separated the two germline ends. The CDR3 sequence is CASSQGDSNQPQHF. The CDR3 DNA reads TGTGCCAGCAGCCAAGGAGATAGCAATCAGCCCCAGCATTTT. The variable domain in full, with the rest retrieved from reference TRBV9 and TRBJ1-5, is DSGVTQTPKHLITATGQRVTLRCSPRSGDLSVYWYQQSLDQGLQFLIQYYNGEERAKGNILERFSAQQFPDLHSELNLSSLELGDSALYFCASSQGDSNQPQHFGDGTRLSIL.